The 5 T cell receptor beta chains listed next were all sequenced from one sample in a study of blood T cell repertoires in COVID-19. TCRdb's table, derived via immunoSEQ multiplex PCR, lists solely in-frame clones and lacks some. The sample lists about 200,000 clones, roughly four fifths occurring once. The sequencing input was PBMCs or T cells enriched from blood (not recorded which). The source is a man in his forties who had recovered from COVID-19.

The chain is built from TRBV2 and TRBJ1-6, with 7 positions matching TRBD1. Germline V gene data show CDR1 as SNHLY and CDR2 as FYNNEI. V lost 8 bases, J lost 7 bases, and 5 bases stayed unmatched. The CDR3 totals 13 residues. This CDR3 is CASGTVINSPLHF. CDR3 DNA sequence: TGTGCCAGCGGGACAGTAATCAATTCACCCCTCCACTTT. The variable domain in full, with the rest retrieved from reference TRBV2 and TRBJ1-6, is EPEVTQTPSHQVTQMGQEVILRCVPISNHLYFYWYRQILGQKVEFLVSFYNNEISEKSEIFDDQFSVERPDGSNFTLKIRSTKLEDSAMYFCASGTVINSPLHFGNGTRLTVT.

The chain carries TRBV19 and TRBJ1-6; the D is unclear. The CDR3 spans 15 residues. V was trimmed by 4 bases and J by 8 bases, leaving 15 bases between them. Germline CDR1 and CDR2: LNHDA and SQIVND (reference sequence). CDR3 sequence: CASSTEAAADSPLHF. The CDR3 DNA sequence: TGTGCCAGTAGTACGGAAGCCGCTGCGGATTCACCCCTCCACTTT.

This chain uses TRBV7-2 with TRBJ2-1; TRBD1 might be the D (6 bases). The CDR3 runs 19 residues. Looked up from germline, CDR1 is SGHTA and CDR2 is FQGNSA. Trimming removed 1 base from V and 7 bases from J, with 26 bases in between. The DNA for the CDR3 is TGTGCCAGCAGCTTAGAAAGGGGTTCGACTCTTAGGGGGAAAAATGAGCAGTTCTTC. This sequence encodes CASSLERGSTLRGKNEQFF.

This CDR3 reads CASSRTGGSGELFF. The CDR3, as DNA: TGTGCCAGCAGCCGGACAGGAGGGTCCGGGGAGCTGTTTTTT. V gene TRBV5-4 combines with J gene TRBJ2-2; tentatively, D is TRBD1 (7 bases). Trimming removed 4 bases at V and 6 bases at J, with 13 bases between. The CDR3 consists of 14 residues. Germline CDR1 and CDR2: SGHNT and YYREEE (reference sequence).

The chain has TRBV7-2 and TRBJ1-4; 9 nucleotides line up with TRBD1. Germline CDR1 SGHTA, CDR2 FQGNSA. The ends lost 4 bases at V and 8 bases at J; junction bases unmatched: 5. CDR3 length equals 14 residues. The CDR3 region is CASSSGQGGEKLFF. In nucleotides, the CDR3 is TGTGCCAGCAGCTCGGGACAGGGAGGCGAAAAACTGTTTTTT.